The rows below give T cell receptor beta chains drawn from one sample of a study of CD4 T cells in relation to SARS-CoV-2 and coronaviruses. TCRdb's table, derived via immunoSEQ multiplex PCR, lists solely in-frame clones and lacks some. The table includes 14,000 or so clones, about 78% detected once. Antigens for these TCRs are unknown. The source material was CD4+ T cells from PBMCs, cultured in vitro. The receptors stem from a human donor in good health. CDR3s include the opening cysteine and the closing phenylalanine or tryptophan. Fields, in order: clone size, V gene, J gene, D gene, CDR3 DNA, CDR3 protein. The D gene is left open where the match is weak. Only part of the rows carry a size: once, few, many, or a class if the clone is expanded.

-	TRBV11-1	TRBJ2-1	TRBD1	TGTGCCAGCACCAGATTCCGGGACAGTCCTTACAATGAGCAGTTCTTC	CASTRFRDSPYNEQFF
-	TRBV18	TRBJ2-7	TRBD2	TGTGCCAGCTCACCAGGGACTAGCGGGAGAATGTGGGTGCAGTACTTC	CASSPGTSGRMWVQYF
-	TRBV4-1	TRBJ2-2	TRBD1	TGCGCCAGCAGCCTCGAGCCAGGGGGCACCGGGGAGCTGTTTTTT	CASSLEPGGTGELFF
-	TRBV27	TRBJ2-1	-	TGTGCCAGCAGTCTACCGCGAAGCTCCTACAATGAGCAGTTCTTC	CASSLPRSSYNEQFF
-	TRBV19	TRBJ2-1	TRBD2	TGTGCCAGTACCCTTCGGGGCGGGAGTGCGAATGAGCAGTTCTTC	CASTLRGGSANEQFF
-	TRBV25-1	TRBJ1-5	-	TGTGCCAGCAGTTGGACAGAAAATCAGCCCCAGCATTTT	CASSWTENQPQHF
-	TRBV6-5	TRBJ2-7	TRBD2	TGTGCCAGCAGCGGGAGGCGGGCCTCCTACGAGCAGTACTTC	CASSGRRASYEQYF
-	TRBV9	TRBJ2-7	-	TGTGCCAGCAGCGTAGTTGGGGATAACGAGCAGTACTTC	CASSVVGDNEQYF
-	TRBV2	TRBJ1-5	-	TGTGCCAGCATCGCAGGGGTCAATCAGCCCCAGCATTTT	CASIAGVNQPQHF
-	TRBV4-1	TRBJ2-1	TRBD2	TGCGCCAGCAGCCAGGGGGGGGGAGCCTCCTACAATGAGCAGTTCTTC	CASSQGGGASYNEQFF
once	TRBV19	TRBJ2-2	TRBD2	TGTGCCAGTCGGATGGGGCGGGAGCCTACCGGGGAGCTGTTTTTT	CASRMGREPTGELFF
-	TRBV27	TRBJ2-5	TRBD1	TGTGCCAGCAGTCAAGGACAGGGTCAAGAGACCCAGTACTTC	CASSQGQGQETQYF
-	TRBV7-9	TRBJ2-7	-	TGTGCCAGCAGCTTAGGCAGGGGTAACGAGCAGTACTTC	CASSLGRGNEQYF
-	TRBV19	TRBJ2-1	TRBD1	TGTGCCAGTAGTCTGGACAGGGGGCTCAATGAGCAGTTCTTC	CASSLDRGLNEQFF
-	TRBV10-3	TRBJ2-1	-	TGTGCCATCAGTGAGTCGAACGCGGCCAATGAGCAGTTCTTC	CAISESNAANEQFF
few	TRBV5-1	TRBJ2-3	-	TGCGCCAGCAGGCCGGGACTGTCTAGCACAGATACGCAGTATTTT	CASRPGLSSTDTQYF
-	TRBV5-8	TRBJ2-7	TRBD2	TGTGCCAGCAGCCCGTGGGGACTAGCGGGCTCCTACGAGCAGTACTTC	CASSPWGLAGSYEQYF
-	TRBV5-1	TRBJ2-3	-	TGCGCCAGCAGCTTGTTCGAGGCCGGCAAGCAGTATTTT	CASSLFEAGKQYF
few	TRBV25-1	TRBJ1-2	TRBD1	TGTGCCAGCAGTGAAGGCGGGACAGGGGGCCCCTATGGCTACACCTTC	CASSEGGTGGPYGYTF
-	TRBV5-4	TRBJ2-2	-	TGTGCCAGCAGCGGCCCGGACAGCACCGGGGAGCTGTTTTTT	CASSGPDSTGELFF
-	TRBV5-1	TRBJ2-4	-	TGCGCCAGCAGCTTACGGGACCCAGCCAAAAACATTCAGTACTTC	CASSLRDPAKNIQYF
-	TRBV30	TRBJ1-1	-	TGTGCCTGGAATTTGGAGACTGAAGCTTTCTTT	CAWNLETEAFF
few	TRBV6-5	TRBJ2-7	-	TGTGCCAGCAGACAGGGACTTGTCATGGGTGAGCAGTACTTC	CASRQGLVMGEQYF
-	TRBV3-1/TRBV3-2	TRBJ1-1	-	TGTGCCAGCAGCCAAGCCGGGAACACTGAAGCTTTCTTT	CASSQAGNTEAFF
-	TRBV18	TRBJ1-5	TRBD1	TGTGCCAGCTCACCACCGGGACAGAGTGTCAATCAGCCCCAGCATTTT	CASSPPGQSVNQPQHF
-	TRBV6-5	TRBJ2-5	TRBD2	TGTGCCAGCAGGGGAGCGGGAGAAGGGGAGACCCAGTACTTC	CASRGAGEGETQYF
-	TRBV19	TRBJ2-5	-	TGTGCCAGTAGTAAGCTTGGAACAGAGACCCAGTACTTC	CASSKLGTETQYF
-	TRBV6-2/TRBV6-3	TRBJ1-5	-	TGTGCCAGCAGTTACTCGAACGGGGCTTGGCCCCAGCATTTT	CASSYSNGAWPQHF
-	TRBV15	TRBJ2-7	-	TGTGCCACCAGCAGAGACCTTTACCGGGAACCCTTCGAGCAGTACTTC	CATSRDLYREPFEQYF
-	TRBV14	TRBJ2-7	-	TGTGCCAGCAGCCAAGTTCCGCGTCGCGAGCAGTACTTC	CASSQVPRREQYF
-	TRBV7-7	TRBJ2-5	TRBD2	TGTGCCAGCAGCTCAGGACTAGCGGGAGGGCAGGAGACCCAGTACTTC	CASSSGLAGGQETQYF
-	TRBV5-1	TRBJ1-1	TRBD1	TGCGCCAGCAGCTTGGTAGCAGGGGGCACTGAAGCTTTCTTT	CASSLVAGGTEAFF
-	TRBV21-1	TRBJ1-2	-	TGTGCCAGCAGCAATCCCCCCCCCATCGGCGACCGAAAGAACTATGGCTACACCTTC	CASSNPPPIGDRKNYGYTF
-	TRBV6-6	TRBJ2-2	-	TGTGCCAGCAGTCTACGACGGGACTCGCAGAACACCGGGGAGCTGTTTTTT	CASSLRRDSQNTGELFF
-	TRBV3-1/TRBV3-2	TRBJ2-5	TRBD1	TGTGCCAGCAGCCAGAGACAGGGGGGAGAGACCCAGTACTTC	CASSQRQGGETQYF
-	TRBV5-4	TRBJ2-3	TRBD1	TGTGCCAGCGCCTCCGGGACAGCTACAGATACGCAGTATTTT	CASASGTATDTQYF
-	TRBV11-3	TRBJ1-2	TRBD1	TGTGCCAGCAGCGAAACAGGGGCCCCTAACTATGGCTACACCTTC	CASSETGAPNYGYTF
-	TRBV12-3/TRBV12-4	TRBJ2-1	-	TGTGCCAGCAGTTTGGCGGGGAATGAGCAGTTCTTC	CASSLAGNEQFF
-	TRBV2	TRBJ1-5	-	TGTGCCAGCGGAGGGGGGTATGATCAGCCCCAGCATTTT	CASGGGYDQPQHF
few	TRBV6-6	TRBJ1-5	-	TGTGCCAGCAGTGGTGGCGGGGGTCGCAATCAGCCCCAGCATTTT	CASSGGGGRNQPQHF
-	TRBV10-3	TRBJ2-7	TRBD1	TGTGCCATCAGTGAGCTCAAAATACAGGGGGACGAGCAGTACTTC	CAISELKIQGDEQYF
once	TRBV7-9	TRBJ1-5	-	TGTGCCAGCAGCTTTGAAGGCAATCAGCCCCAGCATTTT	CASSFEGNQPQHF
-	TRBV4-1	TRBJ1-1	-	TGCGCCAGCAGCCAGGACCCCCTTAGGACTGAAGCTTTCTTT	CASSQDPLRTEAFF
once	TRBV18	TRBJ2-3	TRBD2	TGTGCCAGCTCACCACCCAGCGGGAGAAGCACAGATACGCAGTATTTT	CASSPPSGRSTDTQYF
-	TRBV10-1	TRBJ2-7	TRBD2	TGCGCCAGCAGTGACTCAACTAGCGGGACACTAGGGCTATTTCAGCAGTACTTC	CASSDSTSGTLGLFQQYF
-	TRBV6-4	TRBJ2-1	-	TGTGCCAGCAGCGCCGGGGGGCCCTACAATGAGCAGTTCTTC	CASSAGGPYNEQFF